One and the same sample provided the 2 T cell receptor delta chains below, sequenced in a study of gamma-delta T cells after stem cell transplantation. TCRdb ran CATT on the RT-PCR reads. In the table there are about 290 delta-chain clones, approximately 6.3% of which are singletons. Sequencing was performed on gamma-delta T cells. The receptors were sampled from a human donor. It is not recorded whose cells these are; they may come from a transplant donor.

On this clone: TCRdb pairs this DNA with a much larger clone's protein that differs at residue 3, likely a read error; the protein shown was translated from the DNA. The V gene is TRDV2, the J gene TRDJ1, with 9 bases matching TRDD3. Germline CDR1 is GEAIGNYY and CDR2 is EKD. This CDR3 has 16 residues. CDR3 residues: CASDDLTGGHTDKLIF. CDR3 bases: TGTGCCTCTGACGACTTAACTGGGGGACACACCGATAAACTCATCTTT.

The chain is built from TRDV2 and TRDJ1; 9 bases map to TRDD2. Germline values: CDR1 GEAIGNYY, CDR2 EKD. The V gene end was trimmed by 3 bases and the J gene end by 0 bases; junction bases not matched to a gene: 16. The CDR3 consists of 19 residues. As DNA, the CDR3 is TGTGCCTGTGACTCCCTTCCTACTGGACTGGGGTCCAACACCGATAAACTCATCTTT. It yields the protein CACDSLPTGLGSNTDKLIF.